The sequence of this T cell receptor beta chain was determined in a study of T cells in localized non-small cell lung cancer. V was shortened by 3 bases and J by 4 bases, with 10 bases between the two germline ends. Germline V gene lookup returns CDR1 KGHSH and CDR2 LQKENI. This CDR3 is built from 14 residues. Overall study results and limits: Exceeding tumor, uninvolved adjacent lung had the highest T cell clonality. One tumor region alone was sequenced, and heterogeneity therefore remains possible.

Lung adjacent to the tumor, free of atypia, was sampled at least 2 cm from its margin. Turning to this clone: Its matching antigen is unknown.

The repertoire was sequenced with immunoSEQ multiplex PCR; TCRdb's copy has only in-frame clones and lacks some. Of some 3,500 clones in the sample, roughly 31% were seen once. Here the sequenced sample was normal lung tissue next to the tumor, taken before any cancer treatment. The chain recombines TRBV18 with TRBJ2-1, with D unclear. This TCR was recovered from a woman between 35 and 75 years old with stage I lung adenocarcinoma. CDR3 residues: CASSPWGYYNEQFF. CDR3 sequence (DNA): TGTGCCAGCTCACCCTGGGGTTATTACAATGAGCAGTTCTTC.